What follows are 6 T cell receptor beta chains derived from one specimen sequenced in a study of blood T cell repertoires in COVID-19. Assay: immunoSEQ multiplex PCR; the TCRdb copy retains only in-frame clones and omits some. The sample carries roughly 96,000 clones, more than 75% recorded once. The sample comprised peripheral blood. These receptors all come from a man older than 75 with acute or convalescent COVID-19.

This chain connects TRBV28 to TRBJ2-3; D is perhaps TRBD1 (7 bases). The CDR3 has 16 amino acids. V lost 4 bases, J lost 4 bases, and 18 bases lay in between. Germline V gene lookup returns CDR1 MDHEN and CDR2 SYDVKM. Here the CDR3 DNA reads TGTGCCAGCAGTTCCTACTACAGGGGAGGTTCAGATACGCAGTATTTT. This translates into CASSSYYRGGSDTQYF.

The chain has TRBV7-2 and TRBJ1-2; 9 bases fit TRBD1. V shed 4 bases, J shed 6 bases, and the junction held 15 bases outside the gene matches. Germline V gene data show CDR1 as SGHTA and CDR2 as FQGNSA. The CDR3 length is 17 residues. The DNA of the CDR3 is TGTGCCAGCAGCTCAGTAGGGACAGGGCATCGCGGTCATGGCTACACCTTC. Translated, it gives CASSSVGTGHRGHGYTF.

The genes are TRBV9 and TRBJ1-3; D ambiguous. This CDR3 region has 12 residues. V was trimmed by 4 bases and J by 4 bases, leaving 6 bases between them. Germline loops: CDR1 SGDLS, CDR2 YYNGEE. The CDR3 is CASSQQGNTIYF. CDR3 DNA: TGTGCCAGCAGCCAACAGGGAAACACCATATATTTT.

Only a few counts were recorded for this clone. V and J are TRBV19 and TRBJ2-7; TRBD1 aligns across 7 bases. Germline CDR1 and CDR2: LNHDA and SQIVND (reference sequence). Germline trimming cut 6 bases from V and 3 bases from J; bases unmatched to any gene: 8. The CDR3 totals 14 residues. This CDR3 is CASSPTGAIYEQYF. The CDR3 DNA sequence: TGTGCCAGTAGCCCTACAGGGGCCATCTACGAGCAGTACTTC.

This clone was counted between two and nine times. The rearrangement joins TRBV4-1 to TRBJ1-3; D gene ambiguous. Germline V gene lookup returns CDR1 MGHRA and CDR2 YSYEKL. Trimming took 0 bases from V and 2 from J, leaving 14 bases between them. This CDR3 spans 17 amino acids. The CDR3 region has the DNA TGCGCCAGCAGCCAAGATGCGGCGACGGGGACTGGAAACACCATATATTTT. It encodes CASSQDAATGTGNTIYF.

This sequence joins TRBV25-1 and TRBJ1-2; a possible D gene is TRBD1 (6 bases). The germline gives CDR1 MGHDK, CDR2 SYGVNS. The CDR3 runs 14 residues. V lost 6 bases and J lost 8, with 19 bases in between. CDR3 amino acids: CASSPGVITRGYTF. CDR3 coding DNA: TGTGCCAGCAGCCCAGGGGTTATAACGAGGGGCTACACCTTC.